This T cell receptor beta chain was recorded in a study of T cells in localized non-small cell lung cancer. Sequenced by immunoSEQ multiplex PCR; TCRdb stores in-frame clones only, minus some. The sample holds fewer than 75,000 clones, roughly 80% seen once. This clonotype was sampled from a female donor over 55 with stage I lung adenocarcinoma. The input for sequencing was peripheral blood, taken before any cancer treatment.

The CDR3 is CASSLPLAELGNEQFF. CDR3 bases: TGTGCCAGCAGTTTACCCTTAGCGGAACTGGGGAATGAGCAGTTCTTC. V is TRBV28 and J is TRBJ2-1, with D possibly TRBD2 on 6 matching bases. V was trimmed by 2 bases and J by 7 bases, leaving 18 bases between them. Germline V gene data show CDR1 as MDHEN and CDR2 as SYDVKM. There are 16 residues in the CDR3.